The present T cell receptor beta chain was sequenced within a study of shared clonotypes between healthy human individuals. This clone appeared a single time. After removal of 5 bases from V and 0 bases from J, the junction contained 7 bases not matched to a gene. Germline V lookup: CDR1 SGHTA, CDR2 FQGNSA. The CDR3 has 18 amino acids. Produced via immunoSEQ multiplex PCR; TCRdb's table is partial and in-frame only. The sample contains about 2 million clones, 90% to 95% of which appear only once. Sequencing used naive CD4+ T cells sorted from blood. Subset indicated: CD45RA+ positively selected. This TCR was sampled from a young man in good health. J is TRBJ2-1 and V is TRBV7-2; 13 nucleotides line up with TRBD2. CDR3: CASSRTSGRDDSYNEQFF. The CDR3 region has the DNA TGTGCCAGCAGCCGCACTAGCGGGAGGGATGACTCCTACAATGAGCAGTTCTTC.